Reported below is one TCR beta chain. This clone is medium-sized (0.01 to 0.1%). Which antigen it targets is not known. No quality values exist for individual bases; no much larger clone is one base distant. The immunoSEQ Assay was used to immunosequence TCRbeta CDR3 regions from genomic DNA. Before high-throughput sequencing, genomic DNA was amplified using bias-controlled multiplex PCR. The paper's data handling went like this. To quantify the absolute abundance of each unique TCRbeta CDR3 region, the sequences were collapsed and filtered. Clonality, defined as 1 minus Pielou's evenness, was calculated using only productive rearrangements. To compute tumor T-cell fraction, TCRbeta template counts were normalized to usable DNA, with usable DNA estimated from several housekeeping genes. Clones with significantly greater frequencies in on-treatment versus baseline samples were identified using a previously published method. TCRdb stores this immuneACCESS table with in-frame sequences only. Part of the clones is absent; in the studies checked, under half of the shortfall reflects unresolved V genes, and no reason is known for the rest. That table gives V, J and clone size, and the DNA gave D and trimming. The sample includes a few hundred clones, with 22% observed a single time. The top ten constitute roughly a quarter of the sample.

Inclusive of the bounding cysteine and phenylalanine, the CDR3 is 14 residues long. Here the CDR3 DNA is all that survives: 42 bases in frame from base 1. CDR1 and CDR2, per the germline V gene, are SGHNT and YENEEA. The V end loses 5 bases and the J end loses 3 bases, and a stretch of 12 bases separates them. These data are taken from a study of sequential checkpoint blockade in melanoma (dated by TCRdb to between 2018 and 2021). At the level of the whole study: In a 1:1 randomization, patients received either first-line nivolumab then ipilimumab (arm A) or ipilimumab then nivolumab (arm B). Both trial sequences were followed by maintenance nivolumab. In around four fifths of the matched pre- and post-treatment tumor biopsy pairs, both biopsies came from the same lesion. DNA from more than 75 pretreatment melanoma tumor samples underwent TCRbeta immunosequencing. For about two dozen patients, matched tumor biopsies were obtained before treatment and at week 13, following single-agent nivolumab (arm A) or ipilimumab (arm B).

Study-wide findings and limitations: In the nivolumab-first arm (arm A), an association was found between pretreatment tumor TIL clonality and response (P = .04). Small sample sizes and reduced statistical power limited the analyses of tumor T-cell fraction within each arm. Achieving clinical benefit was about 30 times more likely for patients whose tumor T-cell fraction and clonality increased by week 13. PD-L1 staining and CD8+ T-cell counts correlated with tumor T-cell fraction and clonality, whereas mutational load did not. The response-prediction model combining TCR metrics and mutation burden needs validation in larger, independent patient cohorts.

The treatment or condition tag for this specimen amounts to: randomized to nivolumab then ipilimumab (arm A) or the reverse (arm B). None of the patients in the trial had previously been given DNA-damaging chemotherapy. Samples came from patients with melanoma in CheckMate 064, a randomized, open-label phase II trial of sequential checkpoint blockade. Tumor TCR sequencing used genomic DNA from formalin-fixed paraffin-embedded (FFPE) tissue samples. The chain is encoded by TRBV11-3 joined to TRBJ2-3; a tentative D call is TRBD1 (5 bases match). The sequence was collected from a human donor with melanoma. The input for sequencing was tumor tissue (inferred from file names), taken from a patient given nivolumab and ipilimumab in sequence. CDR3 sequence: CASSPSTVTDTQYF. The DNA is as follows: TGTGCCAGCAGCCCCTCGACAGTGACAGATACGCAGTATTTT.